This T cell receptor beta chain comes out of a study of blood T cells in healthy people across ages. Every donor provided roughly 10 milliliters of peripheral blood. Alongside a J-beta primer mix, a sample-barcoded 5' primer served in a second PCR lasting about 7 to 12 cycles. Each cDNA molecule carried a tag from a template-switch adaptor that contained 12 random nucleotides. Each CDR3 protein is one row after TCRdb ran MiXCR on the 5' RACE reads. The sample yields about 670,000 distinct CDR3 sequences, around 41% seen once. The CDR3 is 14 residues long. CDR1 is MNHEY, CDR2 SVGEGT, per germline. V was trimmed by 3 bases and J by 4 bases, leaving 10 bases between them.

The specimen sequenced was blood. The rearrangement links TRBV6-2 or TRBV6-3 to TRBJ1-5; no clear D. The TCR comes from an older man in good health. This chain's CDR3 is CASSYGNRNQPQHF. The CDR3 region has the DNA TGTGCCAGCAGTTATGGGAACAGAAATCAGCCCCAGCATTTT.